The 28 T cell receptor beta chains below come from one sample, sequenced in a study of blood T cell repertoires in COVID-19. Data came from immunoSEQ multiplex PCR; TCRdb stores just in-frame clones and leaves some out. The data contain 50,000 to 65,000 clones, more than 70% of them singletons. The specimen sequenced was peripheral blood. The receptors come from a human donor in a cohort sampled during active COVID-19.

J is TRBJ2-5 and V is TRBV19; 10 bases match TRBD2. From germline, CDR1 is LNHDA and CDR2 SQIVND (reference sequence). The CDR3 loop spans 18 amino acids. V shed 10 bases and J 1 base; nucleotides not matched to a gene: 18. The DNA for the CDR3 is TGTGCCACTGCGAGAGGGGGCCGAAGCGGGAGGGTCCAAGAGACCCAGTACTTC. Protein product: CATARGGRSGRVQETQYF.

The chain links TRBV30 to TRBJ1-4, with a possible D match to TRBD1 (5 bases). The CDR3 extends over 13 amino acids. V shed 5 bases and J shed 5 bases, with 12 bases lying between them. Germline V gene lookup returns CDR1 GTSNPN and CDR2 SVGIG (reference sequence). The CDR3 nucleotides read TGTGCCTGGGGGGGGAGACCGAATGAAAAACTGTTTTTT. Translated, it gives CAWGGRPNEKLFF.

V is TRBV9 and J is TRBJ2-5; a possible D gene is TRBD2 (6 bases). From germline, CDR1 is SGDLS and CDR2 YYNGEE. CDR3 size: 15 residues. V was trimmed by 0 bases and J by 2 bases, leaving 11 bases between them. The CDR3 bases are TGTGCCAGCAGCGTAGGATTGGGGGGTCAAGAGACCCAGTACTTC. Translating gives CASSVGLGGQETQYF.

The chain uses TRBV5-1 and TRBJ1-2; D remains unclear. The CDR3 covers 12 residues. The ends were cut back, 5 bases at V and 4 bases at J, with 9 bases in the middle. Per germline, CDR1 SGHRS and CDR2 YFSETQ. CDR3 region: CASRQTSYGYTF. The CDR3 coding sequence is TGCGCCAGCAGACAAACATCCTATGGCTACACCTTC.

The CDR3 protein is CASSQAPEQPQHF. CDR3 DNA: TGCGCCAGCAGCCAAGCCCCAGAACAGCCCCAGCATTTT. The V call is TRBV4-1, the J call TRBJ1-5; D is unclear. Trimming took off 1 base at V and 7 bases at J, with 8 bases between the two ends. CDR1 MGHRA and CDR2 YSYEKL come from the germline V gene. This CDR3 has 13 residues.

The chain carries TRBV25-1 and TRBJ2-1, with D possibly being TRBD1 (5 bases). Germline V gene lookup returns CDR1 MGHDK and CDR2 SYGVNS. With 7 bases removed from V and 4 bases from J, the gap between germline ends came to 8 bases. CDR3 size: 12 residues. The CDR3 DNA reads as TGTGCCAGCACTACAGGTTACAATGAGCAGTTCTTC. Translated, it gives CASTTGYNEQFF.

The sample holds one count of this clone. The chain uses TRBV6-5 and TRBJ1-1, with D possibly matching TRBD1 (6 bases). CDR1 MNHEY and CDR2 SVGAGI come from the germline V gene. V lost 6 bases and J 3 bases, leaving 17 bases between the germline ends. This CDR3 comprises 15 residues. In nucleotides, the CDR3 is TGTGCCAGCAGGGTTCAGGGGATTGAGGACACTGAAGCTTTCTTT. Its protein is CASRVQGIEDTEAFF.

The V gene is TRBV6-5, the J gene TRBJ1-1; D ambiguous. Germline CDR1 and CDR2: MNHEY and SVGAGI. V lost 3 bases to trimming and J lost 0 bases, with 5 bases between them. This CDR3 contains 13 residues. The CDR3 protein is CASSYSVNTEAFF. The CDR3, as DNA: TGTGCCAGCAGTTATTCAGTGAACACTGAAGCTTTCTTT.

Here the CDR3 reads CASSLYFSGSVNTGELFF. The CDR3 coding sequence is TGTGCCAGCAGCCTATACTTCAGCGGGAGTGTTAACACCGGGGAGCTGTTTTTT. J is TRBJ2-2 and V is TRBV11-3; 8 bases map to TRBD2. V was pared by 5 bases and J by 2 bases, with 13 bases of the junction left unmatched. Per the germline V gene, CDR1 is SGHNT and CDR2 is YENEEA. The CDR3 length is 18 residues.

V is TRBV2 and J is TRBJ2-4; 7 bases map to TRBD2. V lost 3 bases and J lost 14; bases outside the gene matches: 4. The CDR3 spans 11 residues. Per germline, CDR1 SNHLY and CDR2 FYNNEI. CDR3 loop: CASSDGGLEYF. CDR3 sequence (DNA): TGTGCCAGCAGTGACGGGGGGTTAGAGTACTTC.

The rearrangement uses TRBV6-5 and TRBJ2-6; D is undetermined. Trimming pared 8 bases from V and 0 bases from J, leaving 2 bases between. This CDR3 is 12 amino acids long. Germline-derived CDR1 and CDR2 are MNHEY and SVGAGI. Here the CDR3 reads CASLSGANVLTF. The CDR3 DNA sequence: TGTGCCAGCCTCTCTGGGGCCAACGTCCTGACTTTC.

V usage is TRBV2 and J usage is TRBJ1-2, with 9 bases aligning to TRBD1. There are 13 residues in the CDR3. Germline CDR1 SNHLY, CDR2 FYNNEI. The J segment lost 5 bases and the V segment lost 4 bases, leaving 2 bases of the junction unmatched. CDR3 coding DNA: TGTGCCAGCAGTGTCGGACAGGGGTATGGCTACACCTTC. It translates to CASSVGQGYGYTF.

J is TRBJ1-4 and V is TRBV5-1; TRBD1 is a possible D gene (6 bases). This CDR3 has 14 residues. CDR1 SGHRS and CDR2 YFSETQ come from the germline V gene. V lost 7 bases and J 8 bases, leaving 18 bases between the germline ends. The CDR3: CASGGGGEEEKLFF. In DNA form, the CDR3 reads TGCGCCAGCGGAGGGGGGGGCGAGGAGGAAAAACTGTTTTTT.

The rearrangement uses TRBV5-1 and TRBJ1-2, with no clear D. Deletions cut 6 bases from V and 2 bases from J, with 20 bases between. CDR1 and CDR2 (germline): SGHRS, YFSETQ. The length of the CDR3 is 16 residues. The CDR3 DNA follows: TGCGCCAGCACTGGAGGGTCCTCCCGGGTCAACTATGGCTACACCTTC. It specifies CASTGGSSRVNYGYTF.

This rearrangement joins TRBV19 to TRBJ2-3, with TRBD1 as a possible D gene (6 bases). CDR1 is LNHDA, CDR2 SQIVND, per germline (reference sequence). With 6 bases removed from V and 3 bases from J, the gap between germline ends came to 19 bases. The CDR3 sequence is 16 residues long. Written as DNA, the CDR3 is TGTGCCAGTAGGGGTCCCGGCAGGGGCGGGACAGATACGCAGTATTTT. Its protein is CASRGPGRGGTDTQYF. Full variable domain (outside the CDR3, taken from reference TRBV19 and TRBJ2-3): DGGITQSPKYLFRKEGQNVTLSCEQNLNHDAMYWYRQDPGQGLRLIYYSQIVNDFQKGDIAEGYSVSREKKESFPLTVTSAQKNPTAFYLCASRGPGRGGTDTQYFGPGTRLTVL.

The chain carries TRBV6-6 and TRBJ1-2; no reliable D call. Germline assignment: CDR1 MNHNY and CDR2 SVGAGI (reference sequence). The CDR3 totals 13 residues. Trimming cost V 2 bases and J 4 bases, with 8 bases left between them. CDR3 region: CASSYGESYGYTF. CDR3 bases: TGTGCCAGCAGTTACGGGGAGTCCTATGGCTACACCTTC.

The chain links TRBV5-1 to TRBJ1-2; tentative D call: TRBD1 (6 bases). The germline V gene has CDR1 SGHRS and CDR2 YFSETQ. V was trimmed by 0 bases and J by 4 bases, leaving 10 bases between them. The CDR3 runs to 14 residues. The CDR3 reads CASSLGGLGYGYTF. The CDR3 bases are TGCGCCAGCAGCTTGGGGGGGCTCGGCTATGGCTACACCTTC.

The chain uses TRBV12-3 or TRBV12-4 and TRBJ2-5; D unresolved. The CDR3 loop spans 13 amino acids. Trimming took off 2 bases at V and 3 bases at J, with 7 bases between the two ends. CDR3: CASSLTGEETQYF. The CDR3 coding sequence is TGTGCCAGCAGTTTAACGGGTGAAGAGACCCAGTACTTC.

This clone was counted a single time. The chain carries TRBV19 and TRBJ1-2; 7 nucleotides line up with TRBD1. This CDR3 has 12 amino acids. CDR1 and CDR2 (germline): LNHDA, SQIVND (reference sequence). Unmatched junction bases numbered 7, after V lost 5 bases and J lost 10 bases. This chain's CDR3 is CASSPRQGDYTF. In DNA, the CDR3 is TGTGCCAGTAGTCCAAGACAGGGAGACTACACCTTC.

This chain links TRBV21-1 with TRBJ2-2; the table's TRBD1 call for D was not verified on the DNA. TRBV21-1 is given as a pseudogene. This CDR3 has 17 amino acids. In nucleotides, the CDR3 is TGTGCCAGCAGCATACCACTACGGGGGACAGTAACCGGGGAGCTGTTTTTT. It is translated as CASSIPLRGTVTGELFF.

This sequence joins TRBV2 and TRBJ2-7, with a tentative D call TRBD2 (6 bases). Trimming pared 6 bases from V and 6 bases from J, leaving 21 bases between. The CDR3 is 15 amino acids. The germline V gene encodes CDR1 SNHLY and CDR2 FYNNEI. CDR3 in DNA: TGTGCCAGCAGCATAATCCCGGGAGACTATGGCGAGCAGTACTTC. Translation gives CASSIIPGDYGEQYF.

This chain links TRBV4-1 with TRBJ2-7, with 8 bases identical to TRBD2. The J segment lost 1 base and the V segment lost 4 bases, leaving 6 bases of the junction unmatched. The CDR3 length is 15 residues. Germline CDR1 reads MGHRA; CDR2 reads YSYEKL. The CDR3 coding sequence is TGCGCCAGCAGCCCGCAACTAGCGGATTCCTACGAGCAGTACTTC. It specifies CASSPQLADSYEQYF.

The rearrangement uses TRBV5-6 and TRBJ1-2, with TRBD1 as a possible D gene (5 bases). The germline V gene encodes CDR1 SGHDT and CDR2 YYEEEE. The ends were cut back, 6 bases at V and 1 base at J, with 7 bases in the middle. The CDR3 is 12 amino acids. CDR3 bases: TGTGCCAGCAACCAGGGTAACTATGGCTACACCTTC. It is translated as CASNQGNYGYTF. The full variable domain, with the rest looked up from reference TRBV5-6 and TRBJ1-2, is DAGVTQSPTHLIKTRGQQVTLRCSPKSGHDTVSWYQQALGQGPQFIFQYYEEEERQRGNFPDRFSGHQFPNYSSELNVNALLLGDSALYLCASNQGNYGYTFGSGTRLTVV.

CDR3 amino acids: CASSLGTASNQPQHF. The CDR3 DNA follows: TGTGCCAGCAGCTTAGGTACTGCAAGCAATCAGCCCCAGCATTTT. The V gene is TRBV7-9, the J gene TRBJ1-5; no definite D call. CDR3 size: 15 residues. V was trimmed by 1 base and J by 1 base, leaving 8 bases between them. CDR1 is SEHNR, CDR2 FQNEAQ, per germline (reference sequence).

The chain employs TRBV19 and TRBJ2-1; D is perhaps TRBD2 (6 bases). This CDR3 has 14 residues. The germline V and J ends were trimmed by 5 bases and 3 bases, with 11 bases remaining between them. Germline-derived CDR1 and CDR2 are LNHDA and SQIVND (reference sequence). CDR3 region: CASSPGTYYNEQFF. As DNA, the CDR3 is TGTGCCAGTAGTCCCGGGACTTACTACAATGAGCAGTTCTTC.

The rearrangement joins TRBV28 to TRBJ2-7; D is undetermined. CDR3 length equals 13 residues. Germline CDR1 MDHEN, CDR2 SYDVKM. The germline V and J ends were trimmed by 3 bases and 2 bases, with 8 bases remaining between them. The CDR3 region has the DNA TGTGCCAGCAGTTTTGGTACAGCCTACGAGCAGTACTTC. As protein: CASSFGTAYEQYF.

This clone appeared once. J is TRBJ2-7 and V is TRBV6-5; 9 nucleotides align to TRBD1. This CDR3 spans 15 amino acids. Trimming removed 5 bases from V and 1 base from J; junction bases left unmatched: 6. In germline, CDR1 is MNHEY, CDR2 SVGAGI. The CDR3 sequence: CASSIQGAGSYEQYF. CDR3 nucleotide sequence: TGTGCCAGCAGTATACAGGGGGCGGGTTCCTACGAGCAGTACTTC.

The chain employs TRBV2 and TRBJ2-5; D perhaps matches TRBD1 (6 bases). The CDR3 consists of 14 residues. Germline lookup yields CDR1 SNHLY and CDR2 FYNNEI. V was pared by 7 bases and J by 5 bases, with 17 bases between. This CDR3 is CASNPSTGRETQYF. CDR3 DNA sequence: TGTGCCAGCAATCCATCCACAGGGCGCGAGACCCAGTACTTC.